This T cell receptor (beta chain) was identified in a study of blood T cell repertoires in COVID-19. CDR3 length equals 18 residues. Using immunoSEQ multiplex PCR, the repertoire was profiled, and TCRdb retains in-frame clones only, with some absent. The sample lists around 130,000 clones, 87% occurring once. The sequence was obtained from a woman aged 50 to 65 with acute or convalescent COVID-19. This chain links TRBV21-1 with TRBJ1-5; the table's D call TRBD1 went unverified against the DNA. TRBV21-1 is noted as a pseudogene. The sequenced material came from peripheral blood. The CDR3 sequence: CASSQSKSGTGGCQPQHF. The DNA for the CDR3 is TGTGCCAGCAGCCAATCCAAAAGCGGGACAGGGGGTTGTCAGCCCCAGCATTTT.